This T cell receptor (beta chain) was captured by sequencing in a study of control samples from healthy donors and cancer patients. TCRdb's copy holds only in-frame clones and misses some; the assay was immunoSEQ multiplex PCR. Of about 120,000 clones listed, roughly 92% were seen once; the top ten hold approximately 0.57%. Trimming took 5 bases from V and 3 from J; bases not matched to a gene: 4. The CDR3 is made up of 14 amino acids. Germline lookup yields CDR1 MNHEY and CDR2 SVGAGI. Source material: PBMCs. This clonotype originated in an older man with head and neck cancer. J is TRBJ1-5 and V is TRBV6-5; 7 bases match TRBD1. CDR3 sequence: CASSNDRVNQPQHF. The CDR3, as DNA: TGTGCCAGCAGTAATGACAGGGTCAATCAGCCCCAGCATTTT.